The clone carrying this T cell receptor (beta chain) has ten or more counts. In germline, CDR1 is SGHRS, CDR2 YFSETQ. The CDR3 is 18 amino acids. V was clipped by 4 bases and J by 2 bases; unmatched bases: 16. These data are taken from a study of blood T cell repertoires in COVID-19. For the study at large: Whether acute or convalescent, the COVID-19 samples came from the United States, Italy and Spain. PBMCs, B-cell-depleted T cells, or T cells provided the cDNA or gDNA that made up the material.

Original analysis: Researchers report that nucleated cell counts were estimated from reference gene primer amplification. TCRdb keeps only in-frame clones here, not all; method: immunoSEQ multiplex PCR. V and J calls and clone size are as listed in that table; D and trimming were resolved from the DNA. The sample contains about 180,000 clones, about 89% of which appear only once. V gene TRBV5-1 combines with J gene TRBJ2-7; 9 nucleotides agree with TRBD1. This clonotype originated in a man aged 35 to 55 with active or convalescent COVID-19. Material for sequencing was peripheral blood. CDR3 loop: CASSLIAGTGLQAYEQYF. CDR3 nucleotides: TGCGCCAGCAGCCTTATAGCCGGGACAGGGTTGCAGGCCTACGAGCAGTACTTC.